This entry describes one T cell receptor beta chain. The table lists this clonotype with many counts. The specificity of this receptor is unknown. No qualities accompany the bases; no much larger clone lies one base away. The entry originates in a study of early T cells in non-severe SARS-CoV-2 infection (dated by TCRdb to about 2021). For the study in its entirety: Bulk RNA from unsorted whole blood was used for TCR sequencing, so alpha and beta chains could not be paired.

Set within a cohort of healthcare workers in London, UK, this nested case-control study involved weekly PCR testing of nasopharyngeal swabs along with blood sampling. Healthcare workers were recruited between 23 and 31 March 2020, during the week of the UK lockdown, and were followed weekly for up to about 15 weeks. Results the study describes overall, beyond this receptor: Matching against VDJdb was skewed toward anti-spike CD8 responses, likely underestimated virus-specific expansions, and missed private and CD4 specificities.

Preparation of the library involved 5' RACE. Sequencing relied on a NextSeq 500. Unique molecular identifiers were attached to individual cDNA molecules in the TCR library protocol so that sequencing error and PCR bias could be corrected. Sequencing covered both TCR alpha and beta chains, and within each sample the abundances of alpha and beta sequences were tightly co-correlated. On the authors' methods: Decombinator V4 was used to perform V gene, J gene and CDR3 annotation of TCR sequences. TCRs were defined as expanded if a significant change between any two time points was detected under a Poisson model with p below 0.0001. Abundances of TCRs were expressed as counts per million after normalisation to the total number of TCRs sequenced in each sample. VDJdb, accessed 1 November 2021, was searched for CMV, EBV and SARS-CoV-2 annotated TCRs, with TCRs annotated for multiple antigens excluded. TCRdb reprocessing: public reads trimmed at Q25 with fastp, clones called with MiXCR, in-frame beta chains kept. Merged by CDR3 protein, the rows form single entries marked with the most common genes and DNA. These V and J calls rely on TCRdb rather than the paper's analysis. Within this sample are roughly 35,000 distinct CDR3 sequences, with over 8.5% of them counted one time only. Over 10% of the sample is in the top ten clones.

Source material: whole blood. The receptor was isolated from an adult who was a healthcare worker with PCR-confirmed SARS-CoV-2 infection or an uninfected control (not recorded which).

The DNA sequence follows: TGTGCCAGTTTAGACAGTCCCTATAGCAATCAGCCCCAGCATTTT. This gives the protein CASLDSPYSNQPQHF. The chain is encoded by TRBV19 joined to TRBJ1-5; matching of 5 bases hints at TRBD1 as the D gene. CDR1 and CDR2, looked up from the germline V gene (reference sequence), are LNHDA and SQIVND. Including cysteine and phenylalanine, the CDR3 has 15 amino acids. Just the 45-base CDR3 DNA is kept, in frame starting at base 1. V is pared back by 8 bases and J by 0 bases, with 14 bases lying between the germline termini.